This T cell receptor (beta chain) is from a study of blood T cell repertoires in COVID-19. Overall study: COVID-19 samples, acute and convalescent, were from the United States, Italy and Spain. T cells, B-cell-depleted T cells, or PBMCs supplied cDNA or gDNA.

The recovered donors of Cohort 3 showed two negative PCRs, clearance, or symptom resolution. CDR1 LGHDT and CDR2 YNNKEL come from the germline V gene (reference sequence). The CDR3 runs to 16 residues. The junction had 1 base not matched to a gene; V was cut back by 4 bases and J by 1 base. Per the original data handling: Amplification of reference gene primers provided the estimated nucleated cell counts. Generated by immunoSEQ multiplex PCR, the TCRdb table keeps only in-frame clones and is missing some. V, J and clone size were drawn from that table, and D and trimming were deduced from the DNA. The sample comprises 150,000 to 200,000 clones, approximately 88% of which are singletons, and approximately 13% rests with the top ten.

This chain connects TRBV3-1 (or the pseudogene TRBV3-2) to TRBJ2-5, with 15 bases that match TRBD2. The origin of this receptor is a woman aged 60-75 years who had recovered from COVID-19. Sequenced input: PBMCs or T cells enriched from blood (not recorded which). The CDR3 is CASSPGLAGGQETQYF. The CDR3 DNA follows: TGTGCCAGCAGCCCGGGACTAGCGGGAGGCCAAGAGACCCAGTACTTC.